The 17 T cell receptor beta chains in this list originate from one sample, sequenced in a study of blood T cell repertoires in COVID-19. Clones were sequenced by immunoSEQ multiplex PCR, and TCRdb holds only the in-frame ones, with some missing. The profile shows 200,000 or so clones, roughly four fifths of them singletons. The specimen sequenced was peripheral blood. The receptors come from a human donor with acute or convalescent COVID-19. The donor label of this sample is uncertain.

The chain is built from TRBV14 and TRBJ1-2; D ambiguous. Per germline, CDR1 SGHDN and CDR2 FVKESK. Trimming took off 1 base at V and 5 bases at J, with 17 bases between the two ends. This CDR3 comprises 16 residues. Written as DNA, the CDR3 is TGTGCCAGCAGCCAAGTGGTTGGCGCCCGGACTTATGGCTACACCTTC. Amino acids: CASSQVVGARTYGYTF.

This chain links TRBV19 with TRBJ2-2; 12 nucleotides line up with TRBD2. This CDR3 contains 16 residues. Germline lookup yields CDR1 LNHDA and CDR2 SQIVND (reference sequence). Trimming removed 5 bases from V and 4 bases from J; junction bases left unmatched: 5. This CDR3 is CASSSLAGGGTGELFF. The CDR3 DNA is TGTGCCAGTAGTTCGCTAGCGGGAGGGGGCACCGGGGAGCTGTTTTTT.

The chain's CDR3 is CASSSQAPRRAFF. CDR3 nucleotides: TGTGCCAGCAGTTCTCAGGCCCCCCGGAGGGCTTTCTTT. The chain recombines TRBV6-6 with TRBJ1-1; D unresolved. Germline CDR1 is MNHNY and CDR2 is SVGAGI (reference sequence). This CDR3 has 13 amino acids. The V gene lost 4 bases and the J gene lost 11 bases, with 17 bases spanning the gap.

This clone was detected a few times. V and J are TRBV5-1 and TRBJ2-5, with D perhaps matching TRBD1 (5 bases). The CDR3 runs to 12 residues. Germline CDR1 is SGHRS and CDR2 is YFSETQ. Trimming stripped 6 bases from V and 6 bases from J, with 12 bases between. The CDR3 reads CASTYDSQTQYF. The CDR3 DNA reads TGCGCCAGCACCTATGACAGCCAGACCCAGTACTTC.

The chain combines TRBV6-1 with TRBJ1-3, with unresolved D. This CDR3 contains 15 residues. Per germline, CDR1 MNHNS and CDR2 SASEGT. V dropped 1 base and J dropped 0 bases, with 7 bases sitting between them. Written as DNA, the CDR3 is TGTGCCAGCAGTGAAGGCGTATACTCTGGAAACACCATATATTTT. It encodes CASSEGVYSGNTIYF.

The chain carries TRBV2 and TRBJ1-5; TRBD1 matches 9 bases. Germline loops: CDR1 SNHLY, CDR2 FYNNEI. This CDR3 comprises 15 residues. V trimming: 6 bases; J trimming: 3 bases; junction bases outside the gene matches: 6. This CDR3 reads CASSWTGAANQPQHF. CDR3 coding DNA: TGTGCCAGCAGCTGGACAGGGGCGGCCAATCAGCCCCAGCATTTT.

The chain has TRBV4-2 and TRBJ1-5; D unclear. Germline CDR1 and CDR2: LGHNA and YNFKEQ. The CDR3 totals 16 residues. With 1 base removed from V and 0 bases from J, the gap between germline ends came to 10 bases. The CDR3 sequence is CASSQGFTYSNQPQHF. The CDR3 bases are TGTGCCAGCAGCCAAGGTTTTACCTATAGCAATCAGCCCCAGCATTTT.

V is TRBV6-5 and J is TRBJ2-7; 9 bases fit TRBD1. The V and J ends lost 2 bases and 7 bases, in that order; junction bases with no gene match: 12. This CDR3 contains 16 residues. Per the germline V gene, CDR1 is MNHEY and CDR2 is SVGAGI. The chain's CDR3 is CASSYQKGQGFSEQYF. In DNA form, the CDR3 reads TGTGCCAGCAGTTACCAAAAGGGACAGGGTTTCTCGGAGCAGTACTTC.

As DNA, the CDR3 is TGCGCCAGCAGTGAGTGGCCAACCCAAGGGGATGAGCAGTTCTTC. Translation gives CASSEWPTQGDEQFF. The chain links TRBV10-1 to TRBJ2-1, with D maybe TRBD1 (5 bases). Germline V lookup: CDR1 WNHNN, CDR2 SYGVQD (reference sequence). The V and J ends lost 1 base and 8 bases respectively, with 15 bases between them. This CDR3 contains 15 residues.

In its sample, this clone was seen a few times. The gene calls are TRBV19 and TRBJ1-6; 7 nucleotides line up with TRBD1. The CDR3 runs 19 residues. V dropped 6 bases and J dropped 2; count of bases not matched to a gene: 16. Germline loops: CDR1 LNHDA, CDR2 SQIVND (reference sequence). CDR3 DNA sequence: TGTGCCAGTAGCAAACACCGTCGGACGGGACAGACCTATAATTCACCCCTCCACTTT. Translation gives CASSKHRRTGQTYNSPLHF.

The chain is built from TRBV29-1 and TRBJ2-3, with D perhaps TRBD2 (6 bases). Per the germline V gene, CDR1 is SQVTM and CDR2 is ANQGSEA. The ends were cut back, 8 bases at V and 2 bases at J, with 11 bases in the middle. This CDR3 has 12 residues. Here the CDR3 reads CSFSGPTDTQYF. In DNA, the CDR3 is TGCAGCTTTAGCGGCCCCACAGATACGCAGTATTTT.

The chain employs TRBV5-5 and TRBJ2-5, with 10 bases lining up with TRBD1. This CDR3 spans 15 amino acids. Germline loops: CDR1 SGHKS, CDR2 YYEKEE (reference sequence). Losses at the gene ends were 0 bases for V and 5 bases for J; bases not matched to a gene: 4. CDR3 in DNA: TGTGCCAGCAGCTTGGGGACAGGGGGAAGGGAGACCCAGTACTTC. It translates to CASSLGTGGRETQYF.

The chain recombines TRBV9 with TRBJ2-3, with a possible D match to TRBD2 (7 bases). This CDR3 is built from 16 residues. CDR1 is SGDLS, CDR2 YYNGEE, per germline. The V end lost 3 bases, the J end lost 3 bases, and 17 bases lay between the germline ends. The CDR3 reads CASSAGRGGGTDTQYF. The CDR3 region has the DNA TGTGCCAGCAGCGCCGGTAGGGGGGGCGGTACAGATACGCAGTATTTT.

A note on this clone: Sequence at one end of the junction differs from germline and may be a read error. This rearrangement joins TRBV11-2 to TRBJ2-7; the match to TRBD2 covers 12 bases. Germline V gene data show CDR1 as SGHAT and CDR2 as FQNNGV. The CDR3 runs 15 residues. The CDR3 nucleotides read TGTGCCAGCAGCCACGGACTAGCGGGGCCGTCAAGGTTGAACTTC. This encodes CASSHGLAGPSRLNF.

This sequence joins TRBV30 and TRBJ2-7; 7 nucleotides line up with TRBD1. This CDR3 has 15 residues. The junction had 8 bases not matched to a gene; V was cut back by 0 bases and J by 3 bases. From germline, CDR1 is GTSNPN and CDR2 SVGIG (reference sequence). The CDR3 spells CAWSVPGTAIYEQYF. The CDR3 DNA follows: TGTGCCTGGAGTGTACCCGGGACAGCGATCTACGAGCAGTACTTC. The variable domain in full, with the rest retrieved from reference TRBV30 and TRBJ2-7, is SQTIHQWPATLVQPVGSPLSLECTVEGTSNPNLYWYRQAAGRGLQLLFYSVGIGQISSEVPQNLSASRPQDRQFILSSKKLLLSDSGFYLCAWSVPGTAIYEQYFGPGTRLTVT.

This clone occurred once. Germline is not matched at one junction end, which may reflect a read error. The chain recombines TRBV2 with TRBJ1-1; D not certain. Germline V gene lookup returns CDR1 SNHLY and CDR2 FYNNEI. The CDR3 covers 11 residues. Written as DNA, the CDR3 is TGTGCCAGCAGTTATGGCAGGCACGTTCTTTTT. Encoded protein: CASSYGRHVLF.

The chain is built from TRBV27 and TRBJ1-2; TRBD1 aligns across 11 bases. The CDR3 contains 16 residues. The V gene end was trimmed by 10 bases and the J gene end by 4 bases; junction bases not matched to a gene: 14. CDR1 MNHEY and CDR2 SMNVEV come from the germline V gene (reference sequence). DNA for the CDR3: TGTGCCACATGGACCGGGACAGGGGGATTAGGCTATGGCTACACCTTC. Translated, it gives CATWTGTGGLGYGYTF.